This T cell receptor (beta chain) stems from a study of blood T cells in healthy people across ages. Study-wide results and caveats: Changes seen in expanded clonotypes were possibly confounded by donor CMV status left unknown. Age showed a roughly linear inverse relationship with TCR beta diversity per million T cells.

Comment on this clonotype: Its specificity is unknown. The junction does not match germline at one end; this may be a read error.

The CDR3 totals 14 residues. Germline-derived CDR1 and CDR2 are SGHTA and FQGNSA. Every donor gave 9 to 10 milliliters of peripheral blood. Together with a sample-barcoded 5' primer, a J-beta primer mix was included in a second PCR lasting roughly 6 to 12 cycles. Individual samples furnished no less than 3 million CDR3-containing paired-end reads apiece. Each CDR3 protein is one row after TCRdb ran MiXCR on the 5' RACE reads. The sample consists of 550,000 to 650,000 distinct CDR3 sequences, 25% to 35% of them appearing once. Sequenced sample: blood. The rearrangement uses TRBV7-2 and TRBJ1-4; the match to TRBD1 covers 9 bases. The receptor's source is a woman older than 75 in good health. CDR3 amino acids: CASGLEGQGGKRFF. The CDR3 nucleotides read TGTGCCAGCGGCTTAGAGGGACAGGGAGGGAAACGGTTTTTT.